In this sample, the clone carrying this TCR beta chain turned up a few times. The target antigen is unknown. These data originate in a study of T cells after yellow fever vaccination. Findings and caveats of the study: Contamination by abundant bulk-population clonotypes could be present in FACS-sorted repertoires. Reappearing after the booster were most of the clones from primary vaccination (around 96% CD4, 85% to 90% CD8).

UMIs and a universal primer site were added when TCR cDNA was made by 5'RACE template switching. One entry per CDR3 protein results from TCRdb running MiXCR on the 5' RACE reads. The sample includes about 550,000 distinct CDR3 sequences, about 19% of them seen just once. The sample here was PBMCs, taken 15 days after the yellow fever booster vaccination. The sequence was obtained from a man in his thirties or forties who received the YFV17D yellow fever vaccine.

The CDR3 reads CASSLGTVTIAGDTQYF. For the CDR3, the DNA is TGCGCCAGCAGCCTGGGGACCGTCACTATAGCGGGAGATACGCAGTATTTT. The chain is built from TRBV5-1 and TRBJ2-3, with 7 bases matching TRBD2. The V gene end was trimmed by 4 bases and the J gene end by 5 bases; junction bases not matched to a gene: 16. This CDR3 has 17 residues. Germline V gene data show CDR1 as SGHRS and CDR2 as YFSETQ.